The clone carrying this T cell receptor beta chain came up a few times. The target antigen is unknown. The investigators reverse transcribed all of the isolated RNA, so they sequenced expressed TCRB transcripts. Libraries were prepared by immunoSEQ multiplex PCR; TCRdb keeps only in-frame clonotypes and omits some of them. The repertoire consists of about half a million clones, with about 29% occurring once and the leading ten covering roughly 0.066%. This entry is derived from a study of beta chain features in type 1 diabetes. About the study: Patients and healthy donors were similar in age, gender and cell yields. Findings of the study overall: When Type 1 diabetes patients were examined, their TCRB CDR3s proved moderately but significantly shorter in all four CD4+ subsets. The question left open here concerned HLA type influencing TCRB rearrangement.

Trimming at V came to 4 bases and at J to 3 bases, leaving 6 bases not matched to a gene. This CDR3 has 14 residues. In germline, CDR1 is SQVTM, CDR2 ANQGSEA. The chain couples TRBV29-1 to TRBJ2-1; 7 bases align to TRBD2. The sequencing sample was made of naive CD4+ T cells from blood. The receptor's source is a man aged 18 to 30 in good health. DNA for the CDR3: TGCAGCGTTGCAGGGAGGGCCGTCTACAATGAGCAGTTCTTC. Its protein product is CSVAGRAVYNEQFF.